Listed below are T cell receptor beta chains from one sample, sequenced in a study of radiation and T cells in renal cell carcinoma. The method was immunoSEQ multiplex PCR; TCRdb's version includes in-frame clones alone and lacks a portion of them. The sample lists fewer than 80,000 clones; roughly 83% were seen once. The sample was blood, taken from a patient whose treatment included radiotherapy and nephrectomy. These receptors originate from an older woman with renal cell carcinoma. CDR3s include the opening cysteine and the closing phenylalanine or tryptophan. A D gene is named only where the DNA matches it firmly. A row's size may be missing; if present it is once, few, many or a size class.

clone_size	j_call	d_call	v_call	cdr3_nt	cdr3_aa
NA	TRBJ1-3	NA	TRBV5-6	TGTGCCAGCAGCTTGGTGCCGGTCTCTGGAAACACCATATATTTT	CASSLVPVSGNTIYF
NA	TRBJ1-2	NA	TRBV5-6	TGTGCCAGCAGCTCCCGCACTAGGGTGAACTATGGCTACACCTTC	CASSSRTRVNYGYTF
NA	TRBJ1-2	NA	TRBV5-6	TGTGCCAGCAGCCATCGGGGGTCGGGCTATGGCTACACCTTC	CASSHRGSGYGYTF
once	TRBJ2-2	NA	TRBV6-1	TGTGCCAGCAGGGTTCGGACAGAGGACGGGGAGCTGTTTTTT	CASRVRTEDGELFF
NA	TRBJ2-7	TRBD2	TRBV5-5	TGTGCCAGCAGCTTGGGGCTAGCGGGTACCTACGAGCAGTACTTC	CASSLGLAGTYEQYF
NA	TRBJ1-6	NA	TRBV2	TGTGCCAGCGGATCAGGGCTCTCCTATAATTCACCCCTCCACTTT	CASGSGLSYNSPLHF
NA	TRBJ1-2	TRBD1	TRBV4-2	TGTGCCAGCAGCCAGTCGATACCGACAGGGCCCCTTTCTTATGGCTACACCTTC	CASSQSIPTGPLSYGYTF
NA	TRBJ2-3	NA	TRBV29-1	TGCAGCGTTGACCAGCCGCCGGGGCAAAGTTTAACAGATACGCAGTATTTT	CSVDQPPGQSLTDTQYF
NA	TRBJ2-1	NA	TRBV30	TGTGCCTGGATCGACATCCACCGCCCGAGTAGCTCCTACAATGAGCAGTTCTTC	CAWIDIHRPSSSYNEQFF
once	TRBJ1-2	NA	TRBV6-1	TGTGCCAGCAGTGCCCAGCACTCTAACTATGGCTACACCTTC	CASSAQHSNYGYTF
NA	TRBJ2-3	TRBD2	TRBV9	TGTGCCAGCAGCGTCGGGACTAGTATTTCAGATACGCAGTATTTT	CASSVGTSISDTQYF
NA	TRBJ2-3	NA	TRBV4-1	TGCGCCAGCAGCCAAGATGGGAGCGGGTTGTACACAGATACGCAGTATTTT	CASSQDGSGLYTDTQYF
NA	TRBJ2-3	NA	TRBV6-5	TGTGCCAGCAGTCCCAGCGACTCCAGCACAGATACGCAGTATTTT	CASSPSDSSTDTQYF
NA	TRBJ1-5	TRBD1	TRBV9	TGTGCCAGCAGCGCCGGACAGGGGGACCATCAGCCCCAGCATTTT	CASSAGQGDHQPQHF
few	TRBJ1-1	NA	TRBV2	TGTGCCAGCAGGATTCAGGGGTCGGCAGCTTTCTTT	CASRIQGSAAFF
NA	TRBJ1-2	NA	TRBV11-2	TGTGCCAGCAGCTCCCATTCGGTCGGCTACACCTTC	CASSSHSVGYTF
few	TRBJ2-2	NA	TRBV7-3	TGTGCCAGCAGCGCGTTCGGACTGCCCTTGGGGGAGCTGTTTTTT	CASSAFGLPLGELFF
NA	TRBJ2-3	TRBD2	TRBV6-1	TGTGCCAGCAGTGAAAGCGGGGGGGCCGCAGATACGCAGTATTTT	CASSESGGAADTQYF
NA	TRBJ2-3	NA	TRBV2	TGTGCCAGCATGAGTGTGAGGGGATCAGATACGCAGTATTTT	CASMSVRGSDTQYF
NA	TRBJ2-7	NA	TRBV2	TGTGCCAGCAGTGCCCAGGACTCCTACGAGCAGTACTTC	CASSAQDSYEQYF
once	TRBJ1-6	NA	TRBV6-5	TGTGCCAGCAGTTTTCAGCAGGGGTCTTCACCCCTCCACTTT	CASSFQQGSSPLHF
NA	TRBJ1-3	NA	TRBV30	TGTGCCTGGAGTGCTGCTTCTGGAAACACCATATATTTT	CAWSAASGNTIYF
NA	TRBJ2-4	TRBD2	TRBV19	TGTGCCAGTAGTGTCTTAACTAGCGGCCTAGGCGACATTCAGTACTTC	CASSVLTSGLGDIQYF
NA	TRBJ1-4	NA	TRBV13	TGTGCCAGCAGCTCTCAGGGTGGTAATGAAAAACTGTTTTTT	CASSSQGGNEKLFF
NA	TRBJ2-1	NA	TRBV18	TGTGCCAGCTCACCTCTAACAGACAATGAGCAGTTCTTC	CASSPLTDNEQFF
NA	TRBJ1-1	NA	TRBV7-6	TGTGCCAGCAGCCCGCTAACAGGCGGGAACACTGAAGCTTTCTTT	CASSPLTGGNTEAFF
once	TRBJ1-2	NA	TRBV19	TGTGCCAGTAGTATCGGAGGGGACCCCTCTTATGGCTACACCTTC	CASSIGGDPSYGYTF
NA	TRBJ2-7	NA	TRBV11-2	TGTGCCAGCAGCTTAGAGGTCCGAAGTTGGGAGCAGTACTTC	CASSLEVRSWEQYF
NA	TRBJ1-1	NA	TRBV18	TGTGCCAGCTCACCTTTACAGGAGAACACTGAAGCTTTCTTT	CASSPLQENTEAFF
NA	TRBJ1-1	NA	TRBV19	TGTGCCAGTATGGGCCAGGGCACTGAAGCTTTCTTT	CASMGQGTEAFF
NA	TRBJ1-1	NA	TRBV6-5	TGTGCCACCTCTTCCCCTCGACAGGAGAGCACTGAAGCTTTCTTT	CATSSPRQESTEAFF
NA	TRBJ1-1	TRBD1	TRBV18	TGTGCCAGCTCGACAACAGGGGTCACTGAAGCTTTCTTT	CASSTTGVTEAFF
NA	TRBJ2-1	TRBD2	TRBV7-6	TGTGCCAGCAGCTTGTTGAGCGGGAGGGCCCCCTACAATGAGCAGTTCTTC	CASSLLSGRAPYNEQFF
NA	TRBJ2-1	NA	TRBV27	TGTACCAGCAGTCTAGACCCGAGCTCCTACAATGAGCAGTTCTTC	CTSSLDPSSYNEQFF
NA	TRBJ1-1	TRBD1	TRBV25-1	TGTGCCAGCAGTGAAGATCGGACAGGCGGAACTGAAGCTTTCTTT	CASSEDRTGGTEAFF
NA	TRBJ1-3	NA	TRBV6-1	TGTGCCAGCAGTGAACGGACAGATTCTGGAAACACCATATATTTT	CASSERTDSGNTIYF
NA	TRBJ1-2	TRBD1	TRBV6-1	TGTGCCAGCAGTGAAGTTAGGGGACAGGGTCATGGCTACACCTTC	CASSEVRGQGHGYTF
once	TRBJ2-4	TRBD1	TRBV15	TGTGCCACCAGCGGTGGGACAGCAAAAAACATTCAGTACTTC	CATSGGTAKNIQYF
once	TRBJ2-5	NA	TRBV29-1	TGCAGCGTCACTCTACACCGGGACCCTTTACCGACCCAGTACTTC	CSVTLHRDPLPTQYF
NA	TRBJ2-7	NA	TRBV28	TGTGCCGTCGGACGGGGCAGCACCTACGAGCAGTACTTC	CAVGRGSTYEQYF